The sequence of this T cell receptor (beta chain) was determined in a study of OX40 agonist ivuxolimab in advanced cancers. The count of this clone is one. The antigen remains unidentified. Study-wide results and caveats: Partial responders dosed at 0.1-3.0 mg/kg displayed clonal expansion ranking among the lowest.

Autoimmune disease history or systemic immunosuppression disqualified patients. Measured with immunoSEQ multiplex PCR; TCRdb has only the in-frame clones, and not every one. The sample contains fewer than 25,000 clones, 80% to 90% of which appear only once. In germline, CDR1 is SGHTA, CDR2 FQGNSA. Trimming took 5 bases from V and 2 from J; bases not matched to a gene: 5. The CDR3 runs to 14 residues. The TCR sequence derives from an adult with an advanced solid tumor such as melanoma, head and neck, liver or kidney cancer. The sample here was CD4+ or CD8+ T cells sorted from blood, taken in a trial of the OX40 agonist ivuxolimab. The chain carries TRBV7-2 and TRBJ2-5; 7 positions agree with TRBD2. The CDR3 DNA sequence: TGTGCCAGCAGCCCGGGACTATTACAAGAGACCCAGTACTTC. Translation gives CASSPGLLQETQYF. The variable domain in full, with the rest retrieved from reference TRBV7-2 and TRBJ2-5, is GAGVSQSPSNKVTEKGKDVELRCDPISGHTALYWYRQSLGQGLEFLIYFQGNSAPDKSGLPSDRFSAERTGGSVSTLTIQRTQQEDSAVYLCASSPGLLQETQYFGPGTRLLVL.